This T cell receptor (beta chain) was obtained from a study of shared clonotypes between healthy human individuals (dated by TCRdb to about 2020). Broadly, across the study: The cohort included three men and a couple of women between 18 and 49 years of age. For each donor, three plates each were used for CD4 naive and CD4 memory, two plates were used for CD8 naive, and one plate was used for CD8 memory. The study deeply sequenced blood TCR repertoires of five healthy adults to estimate repertoire size and the extent of clonotype sharing between individuals. Libraries were prepared and TCR repertoires were sequenced by different laboratories using diverse techniques, in order to increase sequencing depth and limit assay-specific biases. Leukapheresis yielded between about 0.8 and 8.9 billion PBMCs per donor. The study at large found these results: Estimated clonotype richness was generally larger for naive than for memory subsets. Sampling was restricted to blood, and TCR repertoires in tissues likely differ from the TCR repertoires found in blood. Pairwise subsampling led to the expectation that sequencing depth would affect the degree of clonotype sharing among donors. The genetic and exposure-history diversity represented was limited by the small number of donors. Clonotypes shared by all four sorted-subset donors showed higher generation probabilities than non-shared clonotypes. Rarefaction of sorted-subset datasets indicated incomplete sequencing despite the large sequencing depth. Sharing across a few donors was observed for around 5% of naive CD4, 3% to 3.5% of naive CD8, over 2% of memory CD4, and around 0.42% of memory CD8 clonotypes.

For the CD8 naive samples, CD45RO-negative cells were positively selected for CCR7, yielding a CD45RA+CCR7+ population from which TemRA cells were excluded. Healthy HIV-negative adults with no recently reported acute infections or vaccinations were included as donors. Every donor was a Caucasian adult living in Nashville, Tennessee, USA. Blood was collected by leukapheresis, and PBMCs were isolated by Ficoll-Histopaque density gradient centrifugation and then cryopreserved in liquid nitrogen vapor phase. Purity and quantity of every magnetically sorted T cell population were checked by analytical flow cytometry. Each sorted fraction had its genomic DNA isolated and then quantified by UV absorbance on a Nanodrop 2000c. Using the deep immunoSEQ assay, multiplex PCR amplified TCR CDR3 regions from genomic DNA. Extracted genomic DNA from each cell subset was spread evenly across all wells of several immunoSEQ 96-well plates, with each plate serving as a replicate. For sorted subsets, approximately 210 ng of genomic DNA, equivalent to 30,000 or so T cell genomes, went into each replicate PCR. Purified libraries were measured with a Qubit 3.0 fluorometer, size-checked on a Bioanalyzer 2100, and measured again with the KAPA Library Quantification kit. Every immunoSEQ 96-well plate was sequenced on a dedicated single-read 150-cycle Illumina NextSeq 550 flow cell. Under the source paper's analysis protocol: Because the immunoSEQ output included only junctional sequences and no quality scores, the filtering could not be the same as the filtering used for full-length reads. Sequences were annotated with PyIR, a Python wrapper for IgBLAST v1.9, and V/J genes and CDR3 were assigned using IMGT germline references. Reads with weak V/J assignments (E-value above 1e-6), missing CDR3, stop codons, out-of-frame junctions, or ambiguous translated residues were removed. V3J clonotypes were defined by identical inferred V gene, J gene, and CDR3 amino acid sequence. The percentage overlap between two repertoires was calculated by dividing the number of shared unique clonotypes by the size of the smaller repertoire. Three approaches were used to assess repertoire richness: RTK rarefaction, the Chao1 estimator, and Recon v2.1 estimates of unobserved clonotypes. For all TCRbeta clonotypes obtained by the gDNA method from a handful of donors, generation probabilities were computed with OLGA. TCRdb took this table from immuneACCESS and kept in-frame rearrangements with V and J called. Such tables lack part of the clones; where checked against another copy, unresolved V genes explain under half of the gap, and the rest is unexplained. The V and J calls and the clone size are those of that table, but D and trimming were determined from the DNA. A total of around 2,000,000 clones appear in this sample, approximately 94% of them only once. Around 1.7% of the sample comes from the top ten.

Worth noting for this clone: The antigen it recognizes is unknown. No base quality information exists; no much larger clone differs at one position.

The material sequenced was naive CD8+ T cells from PBMCs. Taken with the paper, the label for cell subset or site translates to: CD45RA+CCR7+. The source is a man younger than 35 in good health. Some clones in this sample may be carry-over from other donors' samples.

The nucleotides read TGTGCCAGCAGCTTGGGACTAGCGGGTGATACGCAGTATTTT. It codes for CASSLGLAGDTQYF. The rearranged segments are TRBV7-8 and TRBJ2-3; 12 central nucleotides agree with TRBD2. Trimming removed 3 bases from V and 6 bases from J; the gene matches leave 1 base unexplained. For CDR1 and CDR2, the germline V gene lists SGHVS and FQNEAQ. The CDR3 goes from the cysteine to the phenylalanine over 14 residues. Of all the DNA, just the CDR3 is kept, 42 bases in frame from base 1.